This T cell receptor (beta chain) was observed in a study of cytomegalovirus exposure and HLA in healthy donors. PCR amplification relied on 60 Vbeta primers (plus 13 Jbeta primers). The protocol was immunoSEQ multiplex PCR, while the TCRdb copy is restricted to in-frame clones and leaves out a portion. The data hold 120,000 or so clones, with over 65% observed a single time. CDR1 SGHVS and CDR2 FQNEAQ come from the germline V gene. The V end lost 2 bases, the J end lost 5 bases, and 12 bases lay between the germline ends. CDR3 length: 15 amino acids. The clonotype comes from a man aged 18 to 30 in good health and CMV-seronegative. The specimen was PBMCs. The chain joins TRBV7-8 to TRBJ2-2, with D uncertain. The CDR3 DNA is TGTGCCAGCAGCTTATTTAGAATCCCGACCGGGGAGCTGTTTTTT. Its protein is CASSLFRIPTGELFF.